The 26 T cell receptor beta chains below were found in one sample sequenced in a study of neurological immune-mediated disorders. From the 5' RACE reads, TCRdb called clonotypes with MiXCR, one entry per CDR3 protein. The table lists roughly 60,000 distinct CDR3 sequences, roughly 9.8% of them singletons. Specified time point: longitudinal time-point 2. Sequenced: PBMCs. These receptors were obtained from a man under 40 in good health.

This clonotype showed up many times. This chain joins TRBV29-1 and TRBJ2-1; 11 bases are a match to TRBD2. V lost 7 bases to trimming and J lost 0 bases; unmatched junction nucleotides: 14. The germline V gene encodes CDR1 SQVTM and CDR2 ANQGSEA. This CDR3 comprises 18 residues. The CDR3 protein is CSATGPSGRSSSYNEQFF. Here the CDR3 DNA reads TGCAGCGCCACCGGGCCTAGCGGGAGGTCGAGCTCCTACAATGAGCAGTTCTTC.

This clonotype was counted many times. The genes are TRBV20-1 and TRBJ2-7; 9 nucleotides align to TRBD1. The J segment lost 9 bases and the V segment lost 5 bases, leaving 14 bases of the junction unmatched. CDR1 DFQATT and CDR2 SNEGSKA come from the germline V gene (reference sequence). The CDR3 is 14 amino acids. This chain's CDR3 is CSAEDRGIGFGQYF. The CDR3 DNA sequence: TGCAGTGCTGAGGACAGGGGCATAGGGTTTGGGCAGTACTTC.

This clonotype was recorded at least ten times. The V call is TRBV5-1, the J call TRBJ2-5; 10 bases are a match to TRBD1. With V trimmed by 4 bases and J by 5 bases, 8 bases remained unmatched. This CDR3 comprises 15 residues. Germline assignment: CDR1 SGHRS and CDR2 YFSETQ. The DNA of the CDR3 is TGCGCCAGCAGCACTGGGACAGGGGATGGGGAGACCCAGTACTTC. This codes for CASSTGTGDGETQYF.

At least ten counts were recorded for this clonotype. The CDR3 reads CASSLVVSQGQETQYF. The CDR3 region has the DNA TGCGCCAGCAGCTTGGTGGTGTCCCAGGGCCAAGAGACCCAGTACTTC. The V gene is TRBV5-1, the J gene TRBJ2-5, with D perhaps matching TRBD1 (5 bases). Germline CDR1 is SGHRS and CDR2 is YFSETQ. The CDR3 loop spans 16 amino acids. V dropped 0 bases and J dropped 1 base, with 13 bases sitting between them.

This clonotype appeared many times. This CDR3 is CSVEDPGMGTDTQYF. CDR3 nucleotides: TGCAGCGTTGAAGATCCGGGAATGGGCACAGATACGCAGTATTTT. V is TRBV29-1 and J is TRBJ2-3; perhaps TRBD2 as D (5 bases). The CDR3 length is 15 residues. Trimming removed 0 bases at V and 1 base at J, with 11 bases between. Germline V gene sequence: CDR1 SQVTM, CDR2 ANQGSEA.

This clonotype was counted between two and nine times. The rearrangement joins TRBV5-1 to TRBJ1-1; unclear D gene. This CDR3 has 14 residues. Germline lookup yields CDR1 SGHRS and CDR2 YFSETQ. Between the trimmed V and J ends, which lost 1 base and 2 bases, there was a span of 9 bases. CDR3: CASSLYYGNTEAFF. CDR3 nucleotides: TGCGCCAGCAGCTTGTACTACGGAAACACTGAAGCTTTCTTT.

This clonotype came up many times. V is TRBV5-5 and J is TRBJ2-4; D call uncertain. Germline assignment: CDR1 SGHKS and CDR2 YYEKEE (reference sequence). The CDR3 is 15 amino acids. V was clipped by 4 bases and J by 6 bases, with 17 bases between them. As DNA, the CDR3 is TGTGCCAGCAGCCCCGGTTGGCAAGTAGGAAACATTCAGTACTTC. It specifies CASSPGWQVGNIQYF.

The sample holds many counts of this clonotype. This rearrangement joins TRBV25-1 to TRBJ2-7; 12 bases are shared with TRBD1. The V segment lost 4 bases and the J segment 4 bases; nucleotides outside the gene matches: 5. CDR1 and CDR2 from the germline V gene are MGHDK and SYGVNS. The CDR3 runs to 15 residues. The CDR3 loop reads CASSAAGQGAYEQYF. As DNA, the CDR3 is TGTGCCAGCAGTGCAGCGGGACAGGGGGCTTACGAGCAGTACTTC.

In regard to this clonotype: A much larger clone lies a single base off, so this may be a read error. The J gene is TRBJ2-1, the V gene TRBV12-3 or TRBV12-4, with 8 bases fitting TRBD1. CDR3 length equals 15 residues. The CDR3 loop reads CSSIYSGTGYNEQFF. CDR3 nucleotides: TGTTCCAGCATTTATTCCGGGACAGGTTACAATGAGCAGTTCTTC.

This sequence joins TRBV12-3 or TRBV12-4 and TRBJ1-3; 10 bases match TRBD1. The J segment lost 5 bases and the V segment lost 2 bases, leaving 15 bases of the junction unmatched. This CDR3 contains 19 residues. DNA of the CDR3: TGTGCCAGCAGTTTATACCCACTTGCTGGACAGGGGGAACGAAACACCATATATTTT. It translates to CASSLYPLAGQGERNTIYF.

This clonotype was seen ten or more times. The J gene is TRBJ1-1, the V gene TRBV5-1; D might be TRBD1 (5 bases). Germline lookup yields CDR1 SGHRS and CDR2 YFSETQ. The length of the CDR3 is 17 residues. Trimming left V 4 bases short and J 0 bases short, with 19 bases between. CDR3 sequence reads: CASSPQAGKGLNTEAFF. The CDR3 DNA reads TGCGCCAGCAGCCCACAGGCGGGTAAGGGCCTGAACACTGAAGCTTTCTTT.

This clonotype was counted many times. The V gene is TRBV7-8, the J gene TRBJ2-1, with 10 bases aligning to TRBD1. The CDR3 extends over 15 amino acids. From germline, CDR1 is SGHVS and CDR2 FQNEAQ. The junction had 7 bases not matched to a gene; V was cut back by 5 bases and J by 6 bases. In DNA form, the CDR3 reads TGTGCCAGCAGCCCGGGACAGGGGCGCGGCAATGAGCAGTTCTTC. It is translated as CASSPGQGRGNEQFF.

This clonotype was counted ten times or more. V is TRBV20-1 and J is TRBJ2-1, with D perhaps matching TRBD2 (5 bases). Trimming removed 2 bases from V and 2 bases from J, with 16 bases in between. The germline V gene has CDR1 DFQATT and CDR2 SNEGSKA (reference sequence). CDR3 length equals 16 residues. CDR3 sequence: CSARMRAAVPYNEQFF. Written as DNA, the CDR3 is TGCAGTGCTAGAATGCGTGCAGCGGTCCCCTACAATGAGCAGTTCTTC.

This clonotype came up many times. The J gene is TRBJ1-3, the V gene TRBV5-1; D is possibly TRBD1 (5 bases). This CDR3 has 17 residues. V shed 0 bases and J shed 0 bases, with 13 bases lying between them. CDR1 is SGHRS, CDR2 YFSETQ, per germline. The chain's CDR3 is CASSLAGGVRSGNTIYF. The CDR3 DNA is TGCGCCAGCAGCTTGGCCGGGGGGGTCCGCTCTGGAAACACCATATATTTT.

This clonotype was seen many times. The J gene is TRBJ1-2, the V gene TRBV14; unclear D gene. V lost 4 bases and J lost 2, with 11 bases in between. The germline gives CDR1 SGHDN, CDR2 FVKESK. The CDR3 has 14 residues. The CDR3 DNA reads as TGTGCCAGCAGCCCCCCTGGCTTCAACTATGGCTACACCTTC. As protein: CASSPPGFNYGYTF.

In its sample, this clonotype was seen many times. This chain uses TRBV7-9 with TRBJ2-7; TRBD2 matches 8 bases. The CDR3 runs to 17 residues. Per germline, CDR1 SEHNR and CDR2 FQNEAQ (reference sequence). The V segment lost 5 bases and the J segment 0 bases; nucleotides outside the gene matches: 12. In DNA, the CDR3 is TGTGCCAGCAGCCCTACTCTCTTAGCGGGATTCTCCTACGAGCAGTACTTC. It is translated as CASSPTLLAGFSYEQYF.

The sample holds many counts of this clonotype. This CDR3 reads CASSLMGTPTEAFF. The CDR3, as DNA: TGCGCCAGCAGCTTGATGGGGACTCCCACTGAAGCTTTCTTT. The gene calls are TRBV5-1 and TRBJ1-1, with a tentative D call TRBD1 (5 bases). CDR1 and CDR2 (germline): SGHRS, YFSETQ. Trimming shortened V by 1 base and J by 4 bases, and 11 bases separated the two germline ends. The CDR3 totals 14 residues.

In the case of this clonotype: A read error may be the cause here, since a much bigger clone is one base away. This chain links TRBV19 with TRBJ2-7, with 8 bases that match TRBD1. V lost 3 bases, J lost 3 bases, and 1 base stayed unmatched. The length of the CDR3 is 13 residues. The germline CDR1 and CDR2 sequences are LNHDA and SQIVND (reference sequence). This CDR3 is CASSMDRVYEQYF. The DNA of the CDR3 is TGTGCCAGTAGTATGGACAGGGTCTACGAGCAGTACTTC.

This clonotype was observed at least ten times. The J gene is TRBJ2-1, the V gene TRBV7-7; D perhaps matches TRBD2 (6 bases). The V and J ends lost 7 bases and 5 bases respectively, with 15 bases between them. This CDR3 has 14 residues. CDR1 and CDR2 from the germline V gene are SSHAT and FNYEAQ (reference sequence). CDR3 sequence: CASTSIPGDNEQFF. Here the CDR3 DNA reads TGTGCCAGCACCTCAATCCCGGGGGACAATGAGCAGTTCTTC.

There are a few counts of this clonotype. V is TRBV15 and J is TRBJ2-5, with D maybe TRBD2 (6 bases). Germline lookup yields CDR1 LNHNV and CDR2 YYDKDF (reference sequence). This CDR3 region has 17 residues. With 3 bases removed from V and 2 bases from J, the gap between germline ends came to 19 bases. CDR3 coding DNA: TGTGCCACCAGCAGGCCCGGGACTGGTCTACTGCAAGAGACCCAGTACTTC. Its protein product is CATSRPGTGLLQETQYF. The variable domain in full, with the rest retrieved from reference TRBV15 and TRBJ2-5, is DAMVIQNPRYQVTQFGKPVTLSCSQTLNHNVMYWYQQKSSQAPKLLFHYYDKDFNNEADTPDNFQSRRPNTSFCFLDIRSPGLGDTAMYLCATSRPGTGLLQETQYFGPGTRLLVL.

Many counts were recorded for this clonotype. This chain connects TRBV5-1 to TRBJ1-5, with unresolved D. V was cut by 4 bases and J by 3 bases, with 8 bases left in between. Germline loops: CDR1 SGHRS, CDR2 YFSETQ. The CDR3 spans 13 residues. The CDR3 loop is CASSQDSNQPQHF. Written as DNA, the CDR3 is TGCGCCAGCAGCCAGGATTCCAATCAGCCCCAGCATTTT.

This clonotype has at least ten counts. The chain couples TRBV9 to TRBJ2-1, with unresolved D. The CDR3 covers 17 residues. CDR1 is SGDLS, CDR2 YYNGEE, per germline. With 0 bases removed from V and 3 bases from J, the gap between germline ends came to 16 bases. The CDR3 DNA reads as TGTGCCAGCAGCGTAGCCCCTTGGGCCAGACTCTACAATGAGCAGTTCTTC. This gives the protein CASSVAPWARLYNEQFF.

This clonotype was observed many times. V and J are TRBV5-1 and TRBJ1-5, with D possibly TRBD1 on 6 matching bases. CDR1 is SGHRS, CDR2 YFSETQ, per germline. V lost 4 bases and J 4 bases, leaving 15 bases between the germline ends. CDR3 length: 15 residues. The CDR3 DNA reads TGCGCCAGCAGCCCGTCTGGGGACAAAAATCAGCCCCAGCATTTT. This codes for CASSPSGDKNQPQHF.

Ten or more counts support this clonotype. The chain employs TRBV20-1 and TRBJ1-1; D is possibly TRBD1 (5 bases). Trimming shortened V by 6 bases and J by 5 bases, and 19 bases separated the two germline ends. The CDR3 is made up of 14 amino acids. The V gene's germline CDR1 is DFQATT and CDR2 SNEGSKA (reference sequence). The CDR3 region has the DNA TGCAGTGCCGCTCGGGACGCCCGGGGGACTGAAGCTTTCTTT. Translated, it gives CSAARDARGTEAFF.

This clonotype was seen many times. The gene calls are TRBV27 and TRBJ2-7, with 9 bases matching TRBD2. The V segment lost 5 bases and the J segment 3 bases; nucleotides outside the gene matches: 8. The germline gives CDR1 MNHEY, CDR2 SMNVEV (reference sequence). This CDR3 contains 15 residues. CDR3 nucleotide sequence: TGTGCCAGCAGTCGGGGAGCGGGGGGCGGCTACGAGCAGTACTTC. This gives the protein CASSRGAGGGYEQYF.

This clonotype was detected many times. The chain recombines TRBV7-3 with TRBJ2-1; no clear D gene. The CDR3 extends over 15 amino acids. Germline assignment: CDR1 SGHTA and CDR2 FQGTGA. V was pared by 5 bases and J by 0 bases, with 11 bases between. The CDR3 nucleotides read TGTGCCAGCAGCCGTGGACGGAGCTCCTACAATGAGCAGTTCTTC. It translates to CASSRGRSSYNEQFF.